The 2 T cell receptor beta chains below all came from one sample that was sequenced in a study of shared clonotypes between healthy human individuals. Sequencing used immunoSEQ multiplex PCR; TCRdb keeps in-frame clones, though not all of them. Of about 2.4 million clones in the sample, approximately 93% were seen once. Sequencing was carried out using naive CD4+ T cells from PBMCs. Described subset: CD45RA+ positively selected. The receptors originated from a man aged 18 to 29 in good health. Some clones in this sample may be carry-over from other donors' samples.

This clone was observed once. The chain is built from TRBV28 and TRBJ2-1; TRBD2 might be the D (6 bases). CDR1 MDHEN and CDR2 SYDVKM come from the germline V gene. The length of the CDR3 is 14 residues. The ends were cut back, 6 bases at V and 0 bases at J, with 9 bases in the middle. The CDR3 here is CASRRDSSYNEQFF. For the CDR3, the DNA is TGTGCCAGCAGACGGGACTCCTCCTACAATGAGCAGTTCTTC.

The rearrangement joins TRBV29-1 to TRBJ1-2, with D hard to call. The ends were cut back, 4 bases at V and 6 bases at J, with 15 bases in the middle. Germline V gene data show CDR1 as SQVTM and CDR2 as ANQGSEA. The CDR3 is 13 residues long. The CDR3 nucleotides are TGCAGCGTTGGTACGGGAGTCGGGAATGGCTACACCTTC. As protein: CSVGTGVGNGYTF. Based on the CDR3 plus reference TRBV29-1 and TRBJ1-2, the full variable domain is SAVISQKPSRDICQRGTSLTIQCQVDSQVTMMFWYRQQPGQSLTLIATANQGSEATYESGFVIDKFPISRPNLTFSTLTVSNMSPEDSSIYLCSVGTGVGNGYTFGSGTRLTVV.